One sample yielded the 13 T cell receptor beta chains listed below, sequenced in a study of blood T cell repertoires in COVID-19. Here immunoSEQ multiplex PCR was the method, and the copy in TCRdb shows in-frame clones only, minus some. The sample has 60,000 to 65,000 clones; 76% are singletons. Sequenced sample: peripheral blood. Source of these receptors: a woman older than 75 with acute or convalescent COVID-19.

V and J are TRBV6-1 and TRBJ1-1; 9 bases agree with TRBD1. J lost 4 bases, V lost 3 bases, and 6 bases had no gene match. The CDR3 has 15 amino acids. Germline CDR1 MNHNS, CDR2 SASEGT. CDR3 in amino acids: CASSEGDRVGTEAFF. For the CDR3, the DNA is TGTGCCAGCAGTGAGGGGGACAGGGTTGGCACTGAAGCTTTCTTT.

V gene TRBV6-5 combines with J gene TRBJ1-1, with TRBD1 identical over 7 bases. This CDR3 is 15 amino acids long. Germline V gene sequence: CDR1 MNHEY, CDR2 SVGAGI. Germline trimming cut 2 bases from V and 4 bases from J; bases unmatched to any gene: 7. CDR3 residues: CASSYPSTGVTEAFF. CDR3 DNA: TGTGCCAGCAGTTACCCCTCCACAGGGGTCACTGAAGCTTTCTTT.

This chain uses TRBV6-5 with TRBJ2-5, with 8 bases identical to TRBD1. From germline, CDR1 is MNHEY and CDR2 SVGAGI. This CDR3 contains 15 residues. The V segment lost 4 bases and the J segment 2 bases; nucleotides outside the gene matches: 6. The CDR3 protein is CASSSRTGKQETQYF. The CDR3 coding sequence is TGTGCCAGCAGTTCCCGGACAGGGAAGCAAGAGACCCAGTACTTC.

The J gene is TRBJ1-1, the V gene TRBV19; maybe TRBD1 (6 bases). V dropped 4 bases and J dropped 7 bases, with 10 bases sitting between them. This CDR3 comprises 12 residues. The germline gives CDR1 LNHDA, CDR2 SQIVND (reference sequence). This CDR3 is CASSTPGDEAFF. DNA for the CDR3: TGTGCCAGTAGTACACCAGGGGATGAAGCTTTCTTT.

V is TRBV24-1 and J is TRBJ2-1; 11 bases match TRBD2. Trimming cost V 2 bases and J 7 bases; bases outside gene matches: 12. Germline values: CDR1 KGHDR, CDR2 SFDVKD. The CDR3 is 18 residues long. CDR3 bases: TGTGCCACCAGTGATTCCCGACCGACTAGCGGGAAAGTAAATGAGCAGTTCTTC. Translating gives CATSDSRPTSGKVNEQFF.

The chain recombines TRBV7-8 with TRBJ2-2; TRBD2 agrees at 7 bases. The germline V gene has CDR1 SGHVS and CDR2 FQNEAQ. The CDR3 runs to 15 residues. Losses at the gene ends were 7 bases for V and 4 bases for J; bases not matched to a gene: 9. This chain's CDR3 is CASIGGYSGTGELFF. CDR3 DNA: TGTGCCAGCATCGGGGGGTACTCAGGCACCGGGGAGCTGTTTTTT. Full variable domain (remainder filled in from reference TRBV7-8 and TRBJ2-2): GAGVSQSPRYKVAKRGQDVALRCDPISGHVSLFWYQQALGQGPEFLTYFQNEAQLDKSGLPSDRFFAERPEGSVSTLKIQRTQQEDSAVYLCASIGGYSGTGELFFGEGSRLTVL.

This rearrangement joins TRBV27 to TRBJ2-7; 10 bases map to TRBD1. CDR1 is MNHEY and CDR2 is SMNVEV in the germline V gene (reference sequence). The CDR3 spans 14 residues. V gave up 6 bases and J gave up 4 bases; unmatched junction bases: 6. CDR3 in amino acids: CASSPDRGRYEQYF. In DNA, the CDR3 is TGTGCCAGCAGCCCAGACAGGGGGCGGTACGAGCAGTACTTC.

This rearrangement joins TRBV4-2 to TRBJ1-1, with D possibly being TRBD1 (6 bases). The CDR3 is 15 residues long. In germline, CDR1 is LGHNA, CDR2 YNFKEQ. Between the trimmed V and J ends, which lost 2 bases and 1 base, there was a span of 11 bases. CDR3 protein: CASSQPGAANTEAFF. In nucleotides, the CDR3 is TGTGCCAGCAGCCAACCAGGGGCGGCGAACACTGAAGCTTTCTTT.

This sequence joins TRBV2 and TRBJ2-7; 12 bases agree with TRBD2. Germline V lookup: CDR1 SNHLY, CDR2 FYNNEI. The ends lost 6 bases at V and 2 bases at J; junction bases unmatched: 5. This CDR3 has 15 amino acids. CDR3 loop: CASSRRTSGAYEQYF. DNA for the CDR3: TGTGCCAGCAGCCGCAGGACTAGCGGGGCCTACGAGCAGTACTTC.

The chain's CDR3 is CASSEIPGQGLEAFF. DNA of the CDR3: TGCGCCAGCAGCGAAATACCGGGACAGGGACTTGAAGCTTTCTTT. V is TRBV5-1 and J is TRBJ1-1; 9 bases are a match to TRBD1. The V gene end was trimmed by 4 bases and the J gene end by 7 bases; junction bases not matched to a gene: 11. This CDR3 has 15 amino acids. Germline CDR1 SGHRS, CDR2 YFSETQ. Full variable domain (rest looked up from reference TRBV5-1 and TRBJ1-1): KAGVTQTPRYLIKTRGQQVTLSCSPISGHRSVSWYQQTPGQGLQFLFEYFSETQRNKGNFPGRFSGRQFSNSRSEMNVSTLELGDSALYLCASSEIPGQGLEAFFGQGTRLTVV.

This chain joins TRBV24-1 and TRBJ2-1, with D perhaps matching TRBD1 (6 bases). Germline loops: CDR1 KGHDR, CDR2 SFDVKD. The CDR3 has 15 residues. V gave up 4 bases and J gave up 9 bases, with 18 bases separating them. CDR3 residues: CATSDAGVGFGEQFF. Here the CDR3 DNA reads TGTGCCACCAGTGACGCAGGGGTGGGTTTTGGTGAGCAGTTCTTC.

This clone has just a few counts. The chain employs TRBV5-4 and TRBJ1-2; the D is unclear. V was clipped by 3 bases and J by 5 bases, with 14 bases between them. This CDR3 has 14 amino acids. Germline CDR1 is SGHNT and CDR2 is YYREEE (reference sequence). The CDR3 bases are TGTGCCAGCAGCTCACCTAATACGAAATATGGCTACACCTTC. This codes for CASSSPNTKYGYTF.

This clone was recorded only once. CDR3 bases: TGTGCCAGCAGCCAAGGGAAAGGGGGCTACGAGCAGTACTTC. This gives the protein CASSQGKGGYEQYF. The chain employs TRBV4-2 and TRBJ2-7, with D possibly TRBD1 on 6 matching bases. This CDR3 contains 14 residues. The germline V gene encodes CDR1 LGHNA and CDR2 YNFKEQ. The V end lost 1 base, the J end lost 3 bases, and 10 bases lay between the germline ends.